This T cell receptor beta chain was identified in a study of graft-versus-host responses after intestinal transplantation. On the study more broadly: Recipients uniformly received anti-thymocyte globulin induction, followed by tacrolimus and steroids for about three years.

Study results and limitations: Early post-transplant HvG declines tracked with peak circulating GvH clone levels. Recipient marrow held GvH clones, some first seen in ileum or blood.

Points on this clone: Its antigen remains unknown.

This CDR3 region has 13 residues. Germline CDR1 is SGHTA and CDR2 is FQGTGA. The V gene lost 5 bases and the J gene lost 4 bases, with 10 bases spanning the gap. Some clones are missing from TCRdb's copy, which holds only in-frame ones; the method was immunoSEQ multiplex PCR. The repertoire includes about 85,000 clones, less than 90% of them detected once, and about a sixth sits in the top ten. This specimen consisted of unstimulated CD8+ T cells sorted from spleen or lymph node cells, obtained before intestinal transplant. This clonotype was obtained from a human donor who received an intestinal transplant. The chain joins TRBV7-3 to TRBJ2-3; no definite D call. CDR3 sequence reads: CASSPIEADTQYF. The DNA for the CDR3 is TGTGCCAGCAGCCCCATTGAGGCAGATACGCAGTATTTT. Drawing the rest from reference TRBV7-3 and TRBJ2-3, the complete variable domain is GAGVSQTPSNKVTEKGKYVELRCDPISGHTALYWYRQSLGQGPEFLIYFQGTGAADDSGLPNDRFFAVRPEGSVSTLKIQRTERGDSAVYLCASSPIEADTQYFGPGTRLTVL.